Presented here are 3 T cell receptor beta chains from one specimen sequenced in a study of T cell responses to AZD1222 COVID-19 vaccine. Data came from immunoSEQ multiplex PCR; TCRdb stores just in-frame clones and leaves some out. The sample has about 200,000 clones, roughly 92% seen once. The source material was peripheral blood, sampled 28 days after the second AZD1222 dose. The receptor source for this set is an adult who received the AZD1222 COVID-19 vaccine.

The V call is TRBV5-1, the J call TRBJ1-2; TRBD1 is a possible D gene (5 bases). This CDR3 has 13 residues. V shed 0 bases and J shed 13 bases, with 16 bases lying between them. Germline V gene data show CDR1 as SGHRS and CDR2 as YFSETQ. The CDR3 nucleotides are TGCGCCAGCAGCTTGGAGGCGGGGCACGGTCCCACCTTC. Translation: CASSLEAGHGPTF.

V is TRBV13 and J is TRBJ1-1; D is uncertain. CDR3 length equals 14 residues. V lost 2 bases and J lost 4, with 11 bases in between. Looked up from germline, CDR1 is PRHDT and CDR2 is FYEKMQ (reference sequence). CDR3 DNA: TGTGCCAGCAGCTTAAACAAGGGTGGCACTGAAGCTTTCTTT. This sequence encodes CASSLNKGGTEAFF. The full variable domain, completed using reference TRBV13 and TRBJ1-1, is AAGVIQSPRHLIKEKRETATLKCYPIPRHDTVYWYQQGPGQDPQFLISFYEKMQSDKGSIPDRFSAQQFSDYHSELNMSSLELGDSALYFCASSLNKGGTEAFFGQGTRLTVV.

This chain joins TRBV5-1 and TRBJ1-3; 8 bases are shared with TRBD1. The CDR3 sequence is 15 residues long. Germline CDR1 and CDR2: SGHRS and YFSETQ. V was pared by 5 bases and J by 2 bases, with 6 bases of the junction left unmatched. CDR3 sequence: CASRTDRGPGNTIYF. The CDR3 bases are TGCGCCAGCAGAACAGACAGGGGCCCTGGAAACACCATATATTTT.